The subject of this entry is one T cell receptor (beta chain). Antigen unknown. The source of the sample is a study of beta chain features in type 1 diabetes. Study-wide points: Among patients with Type 1 diabetes, TCRB CDR3s were moderately but significantly shorter in every one of the four CD4+ subsets.

Per germline, CDR1 SGHAT and CDR2 FQNNGV. V was pared by 5 bases and J by 2 bases, with 16 bases between. The CDR3 sequence is 15 residues long. Of the isolated RNA, all was reverse transcribed, and so the sequenced material was expressed TCRB transcripts. The repertoire was sequenced with immunoSEQ multiplex PCR; TCRdb's copy has only in-frame clones and lacks some. This table holds some 350,000 clones, around a tenth found once. The clonotype originates from a man aged 25 to 40 with type 1 diabetes. The chain recombines TRBV11-2 with TRBJ2-7; D possibly corresponds to TRBD2 (6 bases). Material for sequencing was central memory CD4+ T cells from blood. CDR3: CASSGIRERPYEQYF. Here the CDR3 DNA reads TGTGCCAGCAGCGGGATTCGGGAGCGTCCCTACGAGCAGTACTTC.